The 13 T cell receptor beta chains presented below share a single source sample, sequenced in a study of blood T cells in healthy people across ages (dated by TCRdb to 2014 to 2015). Libraries were built with 5' RACE. These reads were obtained on an Illumina HiSeq 2500. A second roughly 7 to 11 cycle PCR used a sample-barcoded 5' primer and a J-beta primer mix. In TCRdb, the public reads were trimmed at Q25 with fastp and aligned with MiXCR, with productive beta chains retained. When rows share a CDR3 protein, they turn into one entry using the most common DNA and genes. The sample includes more than 900,000 distinct CDR3 sequences, with around 29% observed a single time. Of the sample, roughly a tenth is held by the ten largest clones. These same records also appear under a second study, on T cells of mothers and their children.

Sample: blood. The receptors shown here come from a woman aged 40 to 55 in good health.

V usage is TRBV7-2 and J usage is TRBJ1-5; D is undetermined. The germline CDR1 and CDR2 sequences are SGHTA and FQGNSA. Trimming stripped 3 bases from V and 2 bases from J, with 17 bases between. The CDR3 is 17 residues long. CDR3 in DNA: TGTGCCAGCAGCTTTGGTGGATGGCAGGACGGCAATCAGCCCCAGCATTTT. As protein: CASSFGGWQDGNQPQHF. The entire variable domain, with the rest obtained from reference TRBV7-2 and TRBJ1-5, is as follows: GAGVSQSPSNKVTEKGKDVELRCDPISGHTALYWYRQSLGQGLEFLIYFQGNSAPDKSGLPSDRFSAERTGGSVSTLTIQRTQQEDSAVYLCASSFGGWQDGNQPQHFGDGTRLSIL.

The chain is built from TRBV7-9 and TRBJ1-5, with a possible D match to TRBD1 (5 bases). The V gene lost 0 bases and the J gene lost 4 bases, with 13 bases spanning the gap. This CDR3 region has 16 residues. Per the germline V gene, CDR1 is SEHNR and CDR2 is FQNEAQ (reference sequence). CDR3 sequence reads: CASSLARDSTNQPQHF. In nucleotides, the CDR3 is TGTGCCAGCAGCTTAGCTCGAGACAGCACTAATCAGCCCCAGCATTTT.

The J gene is TRBJ2-3, the V gene TRBV3-1; 7 bases agree with TRBD1. The J segment lost 4 bases and the V segment lost 6 bases, leaving 7 bases of the junction unmatched. Germline lookup yields CDR1 LGHDT and CDR2 YNNKEL (reference sequence). The CDR3 totals 14 residues. CDR3 sequence: CASRETGLPDTQYF. The DNA of the CDR3 is TGTGCCAGCAGGGAGACAGGGCTCCCAGATACGCAGTATTTT.

This clonotype was seen more than once but under ten times. The rearrangement links TRBV20-1 to TRBJ1-2, with TRBD1 matching over 9 bases. V shed 7 bases, J shed 0 bases, and the junction held 6 bases outside the gene matches. The CDR3 consists of 14 residues. Germline-derived CDR1 and CDR2 are DFQATT and SNEGSKA (reference sequence). The DNA for the CDR3 is TGCAGTGGACAGGGGGACCCGGCTAACTATGGCTACACCTTC. Translating it yields CSGQGDPANYGYTF.

This clonotype showed up just a few times. The rearrangement uses TRBV7-9 and TRBJ1-4; D is uncertain. V was trimmed by 2 bases and J by 8 bases, leaving 15 bases between them. Germline CDR1 is SEHNR and CDR2 is FQNEAQ (reference sequence). The CDR3 covers 15 residues. DNA for the CDR3: TGTGCCAGCAGCTTATCTCCCGCCGTGGGAGAAAAACTGTTTTTT. It translates to CASSLSPAVGEKLFF.

This clonotype was counted only a few times. Being one base from a much bigger clone, this may be a read error. The chain joins TRBV5-1 to TRBJ2-1, with TRBD2 matching 13 bases. CDR3 length: 17 amino acids. Germline assignment: CDR1 SGHRS and CDR2 YFSETQ. The CDR3 region has the DNA TGCGCCGGCAGCCAACTAACTAGCGGGGGGGGACGGAATGAGCAGTTCTTC. Translation gives CAGSQLTSGGGRNEQFF.

Points on this clonotype: A much larger clone sits a single nucleotide away, making a read error possible. The chain couples TRBV12-3 or TRBV12-4 to TRBJ2-3; tentative D call: TRBD2 (5 bases). The V and J ends lost 3 bases and 1 base respectively, with 11 bases between them. CDR3 length equals 15 residues. For the CDR3, the DNA is TGTGCCAGCAGTTTCGTACTAGTGGGCACAGATACGCAGTATTTT. Its protein is CASSFVLVGTDTQYF.

Remarks on this clonotype: A read error is possible here, since a much larger clone lies one base away. The chain has TRBV12-3 or TRBV12-4 and TRBJ2-6, with D possibly TRBD1 on 5 matching bases. The CDR3 has 14 residues. The CDR3 reads CASSSSSGANVRTF. The CDR3 DNA sequence: TGTGCCAGCAGTTCGAGCTCTGGGGCCAACGTCCGGACTTTC.

This chain connects TRBV5-1 to TRBJ2-5, with D possibly being TRBD2 (5 bases). V lost 4 bases and J lost 1, with 17 bases in between. The V gene's germline CDR1 is SGHRS and CDR2 YFSETQ. There are 16 residues in the CDR3. CDR3 residues: CASSLQGRRGQETQYF. The CDR3 nucleotides read TGCGCCAGCAGCCTTCAAGGTCGCCGGGGCCAAGAGACCCAGTACTTC. The variable domain in full, with the rest retrieved from reference TRBV5-1 and TRBJ2-5, is KAGVTQTPRYLIKTRGQQVTLSCSPISGHRSVSWYQQTPGQGLQFLFEYFSETQRNKGNFPGRFSGRQFSNSRSEMNVSTLELGDSALYLCASSLQGRRGQETQYFGPGTRLLVL.

This clonotype was counted ten times or more. J is TRBJ1-1 and V is TRBV27; TRBD1 aligns across 8 bases. The CDR3 has 14 amino acids. Trimming cost V 5 bases and J 4 bases; bases outside gene matches: 6. Germline CDR1 and CDR2: MNHEY and SMNVEV (reference sequence). Here the CDR3 reads CASSQDRVGTEAFF. CDR3 nucleotide sequence: TGTGCCAGCAGTCAGGACAGGGTAGGCACTGAAGCTTTCTTT.

This clonotype was counted at least ten times. The rearrangement links TRBV30 to TRBJ1-2; D unresolved. V shed 0 bases and J shed 8 bases, with 13 bases lying between them. Germline V CDR1 and CDR2: GTSNPN, SVGIG (reference sequence). The CDR3 consists of 13 residues. In DNA form, the CDR3 reads TGTGCCTGGAGTGTACCGGGTGATTGGGGCTACACCTTC. The encoded protein is CAWSVPGDWGYTF.

This clonotype was recorded many times. This CDR3 reads CSANDLLTGGSYEQYF. CDR3 coding DNA: TGCAGTGCTAACGATCTACTGACAGGGGGCAGCTACGAGCAGTACTTC. The chain recombines TRBV20-1 with TRBJ2-7; 10 positions match TRBD1. This CDR3 spans 16 amino acids. The V and J ends lost 4 bases and 3 bases, in that order; junction bases with no gene match: 12. Germline values: CDR1 DFQATT, CDR2 SNEGSKA (reference sequence).

J is TRBJ2-5 and V is TRBV7-2; D is undetermined. The J call may not be correct, given that the DNA end is closer to TRBJ2-7. Germline CDR1 is SGHTA and CDR2 is FQGNSA. This CDR3 has 16 residues. DNA for the CDR3: TGTGCCAGCAGCTTATGGTCCGGCGACTCGGGCTGCGAGCAGTACTTC. Protein: CASSLWSGDSGCEQYF.